These T cell receptor beta chains were read from a single sample in a study of PD-1 blockade in classical Hodgkin lymphoma. Here immunoSEQ multiplex PCR was the method, and the copy in TCRdb shows in-frame clones only, minus some. The sample holds roughly 7,000 clones, around 81% seen once. Specimen: peripheral blood mononuclear cells (PBMCs). Receptor source: a human donor with classical Hodgkin lymphoma. Both conserved end residues are part of each CDR3. The order of the fields is clone size, V gene, D gene, J gene, CDR3 protein, CDR3 DNA. A D gene is named only where the DNA matches it firmly. Only some rows state a clone size, as once, few, many or a class for expanded clones.

clone size: NA; V gene: TRBV7-8; D gene: NA; J gene: TRBJ2-7; CDR3 protein: CASSSDTGGEQYF; CDR3 DNA: TGTGCCAGCAGCTCTGACACCGGAGGGGAGCAGTACTTC
clone size: NA; V gene: TRBV6-6; D gene: NA; J gene: TRBJ1-1; CDR3 protein: CASSSGGGMNTEAFF; CDR3 DNA: TGTGCCAGCAGTTCCGGAGGCGGAATGAACACTGAAGCTTTCTTT
clone size: NA; V gene: TRBV10-3; D gene: NA; J gene: TRBJ1-2; CDR3 protein: CAISEQTVYGYTF; CDR3 DNA: TGTGCCATCAGTGAACAGACGGTTTATGGCTACACCTTC
clone size: few; V gene: TRBV5-1; D gene: NA; J gene: TRBJ2-1; CDR3 protein: CASSLGPGNNEQFF; CDR3 DNA: TGCGCCAGCAGCTTGGGACCGGGGAACAATGAGCAGTTCTTC
clone size: few; V gene: TRBV6-1; D gene: TRBD2; J gene: TRBJ2-7; CDR3 protein: CASGPTLAGVDEQYF; CDR3 DNA: TGTGCCAGCGGGCCCACGCTAGCGGGAGTAGATGAGCAGTACTTC
clone size: once; V gene: TRBV2; D gene: TRBD1; J gene: TRBJ2-3; CDR3 protein: CASIPDRGGDTQYF; CDR3 DNA: TGTGCCAGCATCCCGGACAGGGGTGGAGATACGCAGTATTTT
clone size: NA; V gene: TRBV5-1; D gene: NA; J gene: TRBJ2-7; CDR3 protein: CASSVDRRGYEQYF; CDR3 DNA: TGCGCCAGCAGCGTAGACAGGCGGGGGTACGAGCAGTACTTC
clone size: few; V gene: TRBV5-5; D gene: NA; J gene: TRBJ2-7; CDR3 protein: CASSFWGRNEQYF; CDR3 DNA: TGTGCCAGCAGCTTTTGGGGACGAAACGAGCAGTACTTC
clone size: once; V gene: TRBV18; D gene: TRBD1; J gene: TRBJ1-1; CDR3 protein: CASSPLTGEPEAFF; CDR3 DNA: TGTGCCAGCTCACCACTAACAGGGGAACCTGAAGCTTTCTTT
clone size: NA; V gene: TRBV5-5; D gene: TRBD1; J gene: TRBJ2-5; CDR3 protein: CASSLLTGPETQYF; CDR3 DNA: TGTGCCAGCAGCTTGCTGACAGGGCCAGAGACCCAGTACTTC
clone size: NA; V gene: TRBV6-1; D gene: NA; J gene: TRBJ2-5; CDR3 protein: CASSDRGETQYF; CDR3 DNA: TGTGCCAGCAGTGACAGGGGTGAGACCCAGTACTTC
clone size: NA; V gene: TRBV6-6; D gene: TRBD1; J gene: TRBJ2-7; CDR3 protein: CASSPTGGSYEQYF; CDR3 DNA: TGTGCCAGCAGTCCCACAGGGGGTTCCTACGAGCAGTACTTC
clone size: NA; V gene: TRBV18; D gene: NA; J gene: TRBJ2-7; CDR3 protein: CASSPEGAGEQYF; CDR3 DNA: TGTGCCAGCTCACCAGAGGGGGCGGGGGAGCAGTACTTC
clone size: NA; V gene: TRBV10-3; D gene: NA; J gene: TRBJ2-7; CDR3 protein: CAISDGSLYEQYF; CDR3 DNA: TGTGCCATCAGTGACGGGAGTCTCTACGAGCAGTACTTC
clone size: NA; V gene: TRBV7-9; D gene: NA; J gene: TRBJ2-3; CDR3 protein: CASSFQGTDTQYF; CDR3 DNA: TGTGCCAGCAGCTTTCAGGGGACAGATACGCAGTATTTT
clone size: NA; V gene: TRBV19; D gene: NA; J gene: TRBJ1-1; CDR3 protein: CASSIARNTEAFF; CDR3 DNA: TGTGCCAGTAGTATAGCAAGGAACACTGAAGCTTTCTTT
clone size: once; V gene: TRBV5-1; D gene: NA; J gene: TRBJ1-1; CDR3 protein: CASSLGRNTEAFF; CDR3 DNA: TGCGCCAGCAGCTTGGGCCGGAACACTGAAGCTTTCTTT
clone size: NA; V gene: TRBV5-1; D gene: NA; J gene: TRBJ2-1; CDR3 protein: CASSLARQAYNEQFF; CDR3 DNA: TGCGCCAGCAGCTTGGCCCGGCAGGCGTACAATGAGCAGTTCTTC
clone size: NA; V gene: TRBV5-4; D gene: TRBD2; J gene: TRBJ2-1; CDR3 protein: CASSLGDYREQFF; CDR3 DNA: TGTGCCAGCAGCTTGGGGGACTACCGCGAGCAGTTCTTC
clone size: NA; V gene: TRBV28; D gene: NA; J gene: TRBJ2-5; CDR3 protein: CASSSDVARTQYF; CDR3 DNA: TGTGCCAGCAGCTCGGACGTGGCTAGGACCCAGTACTTC
clone size: NA; V gene: TRBV7-8; D gene: TRBD1; J gene: TRBJ1-1; CDR3 protein: CASSQGGTGFLTEAFF; CDR3 DNA: TGTGCCAGCAGCCAGGGGGGGACAGGGTTTCTCACTGAAGCTTTCTTT
clone size: NA; V gene: TRBV11-2; D gene: NA; J gene: TRBJ2-7; CDR3 protein: CASSFGTGSYEQYF; CDR3 DNA: TGTGCCAGCAGCTTCGGGACTGGATCCTACGAGCAGTACTTC
clone size: NA; V gene: TRBV9; D gene: NA; J gene: TRBJ2-1; CDR3 protein: CASSVENNLAREQFF; CDR3 DNA: TGTGCCAGCAGCGTAGAGAACAACCTCGCTCGAGAGCAGTTCTTC
clone size: NA; V gene: TRBV18; D gene: TRBD2; J gene: TRBJ2-1; CDR3 protein: CASSPSGGAYNEQFF; CDR3 DNA: TGTGCCAGCTCACCCTCGGGGGGGGCCTACAATGAGCAGTTCTTC
clone size: NA; V gene: TRBV13; D gene: NA; J gene: TRBJ2-1; CDR3 protein: CASSSYNRVSYNEQFF; CDR3 DNA: TGTGCCAGCAGCTCCTACAACAGGGTGTCCTACAATGAGCAGTTCTTC
clone size: NA; V gene: TRBV5-5; D gene: NA; J gene: TRBJ1-1; CDR3 protein: CASSFYEVNTEAFF; CDR3 DNA: TGTGCCAGCAGCTTTTACGAAGTTAACACTGAAGCTTTCTTT
clone size: NA; V gene: TRBV2; D gene: TRBD1; J gene: TRBJ2-1; CDR3 protein: CASQVGQGFGEQFF; CDR3 DNA: TGTGCCTCCCAAGTGGGACAGGGGTTCGGTGAGCAGTTCTTC
clone size: NA; V gene: TRBV5-6; D gene: NA; J gene: TRBJ2-5; CDR3 protein: CASSLSGSQETQYF; CDR3 DNA: TGTGCCAGCAGCCTGTCAGGCTCCCAAGAGACCCAGTACTTC
clone size: few; V gene: TRBV7-9; D gene: TRBD1; J gene: TRBJ2-2; CDR3 protein: CASSTHRGVNTGELFF; CDR3 DNA: TGTGCCAGCAGCACGCACAGGGGTGTTAACACCGGGGAGCTGTTTTTT
clone size: once; V gene: TRBV19; D gene: TRBD1; J gene: TRBJ2-3; CDR3 protein: CASSGTGSSDTQYF; CDR3 DNA: TGTGCCAGTAGTGGGACAGGGTCGTCAGATACGCAGTATTTT
clone size: large; V gene: TRBV7-9; D gene: NA; J gene: TRBJ2-7; CDR3 protein: CASSFRIREQYF; CDR3 DNA: TGTGCCAGCAGCTTTAGGATAAGGGAGCAGTACTTC